Sequencing of this T cell receptor beta chain was carried out in a study of tumor and adjacent non-tumor tissue in lung cancer. Overall study results and limits: Top 100 clones took a larger repertoire share in normal lung. TCR diversity was significantly greater in tumor than normal lung tissue.

The library came from three nested PCR rounds adapted from ARM-PCR protocols. Using its own MiXCR run on the multiplex PCR reads, TCRdb lists one record per CDR3 protein. Of roughly 70,000 distinct CDR3 sequences in the sample, nearly 70% were seen once. CDR1 and CDR2 (germline): MNHEY, SVGEGT. The CDR3 runs to 14 residues. As concerns this clonotype: Its antigen is currently unknown. At one end the junction does not follow the germline gene, possibly because of a read error.

This sample's RNA came from whole unsorted tissue. The normal lung tissue was taken more than 3 cm from the tumor edge. Between August and November 2014, newly diagnosed, chemotherapy-naive lung cancer patients underwent thoracic surgery in China. The chain uses TRBV6-2 or TRBV6-3 and TRBJ1-1; D is uncertain. This TCR was recovered from a woman between 45 and 65 years old with non-small cell lung cancer. Sequencing was done on a sample of distant non-tumor lung tissue. The CDR3 DNA reads TGTGCCAGCTGTTACCTCGGGATAAACACTGAAGCTTTCTTT. Protein: CASCYLGINTEAFF.